The entry that follows covers one T cell receptor beta chain sequence. Its target is unknown. CDR1 SGHRS and CDR2 YFSETQ come from the germline V gene. V dropped 1 base and J dropped 4; count of bases not matched to a gene: 3. The CDR3 is made up of 15 amino acids. This sample was taken from a study of cytomegalovirus exposure and HLA in healthy donors. Notes on the study in general: It was assumed in the presence/absence analyses that sequencing depth was roughly uniform across donors. For most TCR sequences rarity was the rule, although some public TCRs occurred in many donors.

The PCR made use of 60 Vbeta and 13 Jbeta primers. How the authors handled the data: As a later analysis found, there were 78 million or so unique TCR beta chains, of which some 10 million were shared. Libraries were prepared by immunoSEQ multiplex PCR; TCRdb keeps only in-frame clonotypes and omits some of them. V, J and clone size derive from that table, while D and trimming were established from the DNA sequence. This table holds under 150,000 clones. The sequence was obtained from a woman aged 60-75 years in good health and CMV-seronegative. The V and J genes are TRBV5-1 and TRBJ2-3; the match to TRBD2 covers 10 bases. The specimen sequenced was PBMCs. CDR3 bases: TGCGCCAGCAGCTTGTCCAGCGGGGGGGCAGATACGCAGTATTTT. It yields the protein CASSLSSGGADTQYF.